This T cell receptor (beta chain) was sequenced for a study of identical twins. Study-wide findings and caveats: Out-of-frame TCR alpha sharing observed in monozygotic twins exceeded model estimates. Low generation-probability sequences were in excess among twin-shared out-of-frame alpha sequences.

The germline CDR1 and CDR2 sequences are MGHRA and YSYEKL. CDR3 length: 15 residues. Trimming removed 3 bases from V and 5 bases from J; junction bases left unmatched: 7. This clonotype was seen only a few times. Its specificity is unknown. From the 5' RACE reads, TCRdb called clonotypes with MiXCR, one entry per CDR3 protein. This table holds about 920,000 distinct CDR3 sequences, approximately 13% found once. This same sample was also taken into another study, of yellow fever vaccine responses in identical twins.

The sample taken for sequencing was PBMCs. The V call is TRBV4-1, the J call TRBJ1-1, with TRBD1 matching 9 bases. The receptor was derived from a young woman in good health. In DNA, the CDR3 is TGCGCCAGCAGCCATGAGGGGACAGGGTTTACTGAAGCTTTCTTT. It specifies CASSHEGTGFTEAFF.